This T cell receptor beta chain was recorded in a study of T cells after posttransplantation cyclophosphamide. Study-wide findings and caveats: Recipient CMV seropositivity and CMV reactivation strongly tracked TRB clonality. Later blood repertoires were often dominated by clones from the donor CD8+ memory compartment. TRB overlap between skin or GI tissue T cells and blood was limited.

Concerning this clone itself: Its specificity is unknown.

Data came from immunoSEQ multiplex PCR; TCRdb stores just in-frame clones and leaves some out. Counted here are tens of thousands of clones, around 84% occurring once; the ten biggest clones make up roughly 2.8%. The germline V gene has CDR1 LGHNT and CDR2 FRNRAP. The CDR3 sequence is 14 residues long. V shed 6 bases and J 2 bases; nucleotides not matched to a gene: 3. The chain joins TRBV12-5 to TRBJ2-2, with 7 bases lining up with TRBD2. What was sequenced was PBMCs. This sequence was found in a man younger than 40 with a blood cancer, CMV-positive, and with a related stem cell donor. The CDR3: CASGRGFNTGELFF. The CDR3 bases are TGTGCTAGTGGGCGGGGGTTCAACACCGGGGAGCTGTTTTTT.